The present entry profiles one TCR beta chain with its context. This specimen belongs to a study of type 1 and type 2 diabetes patients. Study background: Participants included type 1 and type 2 diabetes patients plus nondiabetic controls. T cells were magnetically sorted from PBMCs as CD4+ or CD8+ subsets.

The PCR template was genomic DNA. A primer set of 30 forward and 13 reverse primers amplified the CDR3. TCRdb fed the multiplex PCR reads into MiXCR, producing one record per CDR3 protein. The table includes 250,000 or so distinct CDR3 sequences, around 47% detected once. Germline V lookup: CDR1 SNHLY, CDR2 FYNNEI. The CDR3 runs to 14 residues. The V end lost 2 bases, the J end lost 0 bases, and 5 bases lay between the germline ends. This chain links TRBV2 with TRBJ1-5; D remains unclear. The specimen was peripheral blood mononuclear cells (PBMCs). This clonotype was sampled from a man aged 18-30 years with type 2 diabetes. The CDR3: CASSEPYSNQPQHF. Here the CDR3 DNA reads TGTGCCAGCAGTGAACCCTATAGCAATCAGCCCCAGCATTTT.